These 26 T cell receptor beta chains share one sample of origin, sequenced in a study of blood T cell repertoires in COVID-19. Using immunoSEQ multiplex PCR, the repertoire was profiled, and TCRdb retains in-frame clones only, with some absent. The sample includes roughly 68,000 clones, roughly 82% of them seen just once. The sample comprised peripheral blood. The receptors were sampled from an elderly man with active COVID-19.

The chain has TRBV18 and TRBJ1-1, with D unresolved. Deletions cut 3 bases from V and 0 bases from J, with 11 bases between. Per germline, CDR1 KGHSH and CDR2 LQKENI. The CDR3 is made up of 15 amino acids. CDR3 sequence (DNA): TGTGCCAGCTCACCCCCGCGAAGCGTGAACACTGAAGCTTTCTTT. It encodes CASSPPRSVNTEAFF.

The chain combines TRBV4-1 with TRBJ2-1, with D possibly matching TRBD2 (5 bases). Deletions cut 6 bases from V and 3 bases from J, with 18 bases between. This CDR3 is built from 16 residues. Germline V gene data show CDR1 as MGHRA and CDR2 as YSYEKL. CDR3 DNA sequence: TGCGCCAGCAGTCTGCCCTCCCGGACTTTCTACAATGAGCAGTTCTTC. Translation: CASSLPSRTFYNEQFF.

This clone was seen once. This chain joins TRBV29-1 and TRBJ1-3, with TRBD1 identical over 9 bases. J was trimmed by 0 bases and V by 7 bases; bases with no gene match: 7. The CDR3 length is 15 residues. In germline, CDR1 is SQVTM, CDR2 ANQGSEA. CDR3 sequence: CSATGTGSSGNTIYF. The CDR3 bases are TGCAGCGCCACCGGGACAGGGAGCTCTGGAAACACCATATATTTT.

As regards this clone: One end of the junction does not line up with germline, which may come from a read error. CDR3 sequence: CASSLDGTSGNEQFF. The CDR3 DNA reads as TGTGCTAGCAGCTTAGACGGGACTAGTGGCAATGAGCAGTTCTTC. The J gene is TRBJ2-1, the V gene TRBV7-7; TRBD2 aligns across 8 bases. The CDR3 is made up of 15 amino acids. Germline lookup yields CDR1 SSHAT and CDR2 FNYEAQ (reference sequence). The full variable domain, its missing parts supplied by reference TRBV7-7 and TRBJ2-1, is GAGVSQSPRYKVTKRGQDVTLRCDPISSHATLYWYQQALGQGPEFLTYFNYEAQPDKSGLPSDRFSAERPEGSISTLTIQRTEQRDSAMYRCASSLDGTSGNEQFFGPGTRLTVL.

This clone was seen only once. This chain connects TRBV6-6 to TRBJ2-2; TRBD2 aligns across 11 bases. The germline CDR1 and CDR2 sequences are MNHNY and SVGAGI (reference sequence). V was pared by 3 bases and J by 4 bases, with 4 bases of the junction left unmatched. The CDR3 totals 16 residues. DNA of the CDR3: TGTGCCAGCAGTTATACTAGCGGGAGAGGCACCGGGGAGCTGTTTTTT. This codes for CASSYTSGRGTGELFF.

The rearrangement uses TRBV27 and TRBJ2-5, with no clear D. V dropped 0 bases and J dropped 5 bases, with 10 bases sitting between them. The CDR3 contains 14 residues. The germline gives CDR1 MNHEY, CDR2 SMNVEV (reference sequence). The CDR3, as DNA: TGTGCCAGCAGTTTATCGGAGAGTTCGGAGACCCAGTACTTC. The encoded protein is CASSLSESSETQYF.

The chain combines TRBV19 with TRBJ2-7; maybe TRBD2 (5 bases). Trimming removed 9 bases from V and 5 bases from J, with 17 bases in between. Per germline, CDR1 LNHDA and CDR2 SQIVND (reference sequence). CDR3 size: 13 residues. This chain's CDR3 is CASRARAHDEQYF. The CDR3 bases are TGTGCCAGCCGCGCGCGGGCGCACGACGAGCAGTACTTC.

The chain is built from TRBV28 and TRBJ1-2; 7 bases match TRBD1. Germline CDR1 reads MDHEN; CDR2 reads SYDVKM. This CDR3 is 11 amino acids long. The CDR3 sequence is CGTGNNYGYTF. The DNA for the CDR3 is TGTGGGACAGGAAATAACTATGGCTACACCTTC.

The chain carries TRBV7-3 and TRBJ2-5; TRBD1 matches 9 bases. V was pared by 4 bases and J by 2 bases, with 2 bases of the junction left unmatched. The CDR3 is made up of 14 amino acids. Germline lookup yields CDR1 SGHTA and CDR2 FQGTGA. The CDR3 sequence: CASSSGTGQETQYF. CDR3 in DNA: TGTGCCAGCAGCTCCGGGACAGGGCAAGAGACCCAGTACTTC.

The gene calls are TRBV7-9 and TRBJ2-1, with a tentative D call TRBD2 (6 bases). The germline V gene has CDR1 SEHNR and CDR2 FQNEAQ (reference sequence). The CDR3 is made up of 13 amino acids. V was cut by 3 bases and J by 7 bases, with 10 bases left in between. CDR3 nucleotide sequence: TGTGCCAGCAGCTTGGAGGGTCGGAATGAGCAGTTCTTC. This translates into CASSLEGRNEQFF.

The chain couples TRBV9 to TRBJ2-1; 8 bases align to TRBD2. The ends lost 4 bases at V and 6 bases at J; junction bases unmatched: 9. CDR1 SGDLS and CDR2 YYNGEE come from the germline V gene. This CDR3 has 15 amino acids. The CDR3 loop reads CASSKLAVYVNEQFF. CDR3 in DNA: TGTGCCAGCAGCAAACTAGCGGTCTATGTCAATGAGCAGTTCTTC. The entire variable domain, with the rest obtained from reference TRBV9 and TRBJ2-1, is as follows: DSGVTQTPKHLITATGQRVTLRCSPRSGDLSVYWYQQSLDQGLQFLIQYYNGEERAKGNILERFSAQQFPDLHSELNLSSLELGDSALYFCASSKLAVYVNEQFFGPGTRLTVL.

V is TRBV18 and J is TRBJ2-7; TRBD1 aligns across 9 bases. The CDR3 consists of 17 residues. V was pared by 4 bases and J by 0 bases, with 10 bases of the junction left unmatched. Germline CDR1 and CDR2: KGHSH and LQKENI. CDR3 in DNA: TGTGCCAGCTCACACGAGCTGGGACAGGGAAGCTCCTACGAGCAGTACTTC. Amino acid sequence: CASSHELGQGSSYEQYF.

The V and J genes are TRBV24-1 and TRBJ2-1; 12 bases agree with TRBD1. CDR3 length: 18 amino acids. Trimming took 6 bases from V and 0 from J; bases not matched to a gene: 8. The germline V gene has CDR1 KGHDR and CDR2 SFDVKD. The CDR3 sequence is CATSPGQGARSSYNEQFF. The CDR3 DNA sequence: TGTGCCACCAGTCCGGGACAGGGGGCCCGAAGCTCCTACAATGAGCAGTTCTTC.

CDR3 in DNA: TGTGCCAGCAGCCGAGGGACAGGGTTCTTTGAGCAGTACTTC. Amino acid sequence: CASSRGTGFFEQYF. V usage is TRBV5-4 and J usage is TRBJ2-7; TRBD1 matches 9 bases. The CDR3 is made up of 14 amino acids. Germline assignment: CDR1 SGHNT and CDR2 YYREEE (reference sequence). V dropped 4 bases and J dropped 7; count of bases not matched to a gene: 9.

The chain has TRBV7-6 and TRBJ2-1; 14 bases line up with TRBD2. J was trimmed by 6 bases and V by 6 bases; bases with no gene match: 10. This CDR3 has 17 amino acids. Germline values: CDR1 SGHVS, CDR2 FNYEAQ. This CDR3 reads CASRERGGLAGVNEQFF. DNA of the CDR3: TGTGCCAGCAGAGAGAGGGGGGGACTAGCGGGAGTCAATGAGCAGTTCTTC.

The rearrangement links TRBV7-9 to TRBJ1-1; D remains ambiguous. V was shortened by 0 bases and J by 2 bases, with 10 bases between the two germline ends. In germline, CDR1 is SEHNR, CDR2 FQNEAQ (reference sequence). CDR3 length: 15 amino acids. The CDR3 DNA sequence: TGTGCCAGCAGCTTAGCGCGGAATGAAAACACTGAAGCTTTCTTT. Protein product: CASSLARNENTEAFF.

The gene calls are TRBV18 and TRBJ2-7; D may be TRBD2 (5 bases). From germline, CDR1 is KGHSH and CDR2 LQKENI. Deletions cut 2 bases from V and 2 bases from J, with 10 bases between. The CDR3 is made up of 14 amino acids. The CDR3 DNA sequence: TGTGCCAGCTCACCAGTTTCGGGGACCTACGAGCAGTACTTC. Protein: CASSPVSGTYEQYF.

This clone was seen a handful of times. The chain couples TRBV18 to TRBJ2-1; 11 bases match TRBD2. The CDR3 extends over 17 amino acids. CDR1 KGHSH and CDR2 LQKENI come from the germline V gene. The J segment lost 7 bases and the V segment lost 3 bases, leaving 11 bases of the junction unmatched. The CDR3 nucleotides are TGTGCCAGCTCACCTCGGAATAGCGGGAGGGCCGGGAATGAGCAGTTCTTC. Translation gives CASSPRNSGRAGNEQFF.

This chain's CDR3 is CASSLLGARNEQFF. DNA for the CDR3: TGTGCCAGCAGTTTATTGGGGGCGCGAAATGAGCAGTTCTTC. This chain connects TRBV27 to TRBJ2-1; weak D call: TRBD1 (6 bases). The CDR3 totals 14 residues. Between the trimmed V and J ends, which lost 1 base and 7 bases, there was a span of 11 bases. CDR1 is MNHEY and CDR2 is SMNVEV in the germline V gene (reference sequence).

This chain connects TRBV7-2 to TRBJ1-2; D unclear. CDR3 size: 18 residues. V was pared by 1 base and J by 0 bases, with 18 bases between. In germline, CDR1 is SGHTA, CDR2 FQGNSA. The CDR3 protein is CASSLGGPRYGPNYGYTF. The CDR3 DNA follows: TGTGCCAGCAGCTTAGGAGGTCCAAGATATGGTCCTAACTATGGCTACACCTTC.

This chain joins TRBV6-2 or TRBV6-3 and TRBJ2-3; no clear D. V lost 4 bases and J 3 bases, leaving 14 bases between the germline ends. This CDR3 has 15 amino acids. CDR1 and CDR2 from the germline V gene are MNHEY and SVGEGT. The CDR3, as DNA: TGTGCCAGCAGTTTCTCACAGACGAGTACAGATACGCAGTATTTT. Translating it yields CASSFSQTSTDTQYF.

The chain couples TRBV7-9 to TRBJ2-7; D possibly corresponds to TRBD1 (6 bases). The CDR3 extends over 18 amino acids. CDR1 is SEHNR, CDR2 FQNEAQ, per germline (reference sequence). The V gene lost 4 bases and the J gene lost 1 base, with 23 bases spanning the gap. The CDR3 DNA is TGTGCCAGCAGCTCATCGGGGAGAGGGGGAGTAAAATCCTACGAGCAGTACTTC. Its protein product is CASSSSGRGGVKSYEQYF. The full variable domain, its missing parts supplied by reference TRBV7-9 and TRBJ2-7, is DTGVSQNPRHKITKRGQNVTFRCDPISEHNRLYWYRQTLGQGPEFLTYFQNEAQLEKSRLLSDRFSAERPKGSFSTLEIQRTEQGDSAMYLCASSSSGRGGVKSYEQYFGPGTRLTVT.

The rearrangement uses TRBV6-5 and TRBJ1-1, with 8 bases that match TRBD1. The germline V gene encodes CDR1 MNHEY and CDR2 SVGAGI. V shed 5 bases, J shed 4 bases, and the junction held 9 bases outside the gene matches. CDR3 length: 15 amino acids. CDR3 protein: CASSPRGQGPTEAFF. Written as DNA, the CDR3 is TGTGCCAGCAGTCCCAGAGGACAGGGCCCCACTGAAGCTTTCTTT.

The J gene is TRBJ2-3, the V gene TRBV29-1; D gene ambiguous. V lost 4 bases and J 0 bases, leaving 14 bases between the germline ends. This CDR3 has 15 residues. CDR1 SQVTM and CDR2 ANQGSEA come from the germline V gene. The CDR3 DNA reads TGCAGCGTTGGCGCTGCGGTGTCTAGCACAGATACGCAGTATTTT. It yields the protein CSVGAAVSSTDTQYF.

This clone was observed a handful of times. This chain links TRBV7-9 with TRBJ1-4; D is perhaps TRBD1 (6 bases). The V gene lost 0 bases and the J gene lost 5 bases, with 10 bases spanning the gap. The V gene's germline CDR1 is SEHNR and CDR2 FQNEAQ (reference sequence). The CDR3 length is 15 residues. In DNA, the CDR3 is TGTGCCAGCAGCTTAGCGGGGACACCCAATGAAAAACTGTTTTTT. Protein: CASSLAGTPNEKLFF.

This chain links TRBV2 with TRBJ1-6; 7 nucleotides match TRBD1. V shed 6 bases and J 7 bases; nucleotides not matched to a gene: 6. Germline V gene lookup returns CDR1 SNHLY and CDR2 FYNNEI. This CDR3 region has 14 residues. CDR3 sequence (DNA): TGTGCCAGCAGGGAGGGACAGCCAAATTCACCCCTCCACTTT. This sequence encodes CASREGQPNSPLHF.